These T cell receptor beta chains were read from a single sample in a study of siplizumab effects on memory and regulatory T cells. Here immunoSEQ multiplex PCR was the method, and the copy in TCRdb shows in-frame clones only, minus some. The sample yields 100,000 or so clones, around 93% seen once. Input material: CD4+ T cells sorted from blood. The receptor set was obtained from a human donor in good health. The CDR3 runs from the conserved cysteine through the conserved F or W. D genes are given only for firm matches. Expanded clones are given a class, and other clones once, few, many or no size at all.

abundance	j_gene	d_gene	v_gene	CDR3aa	CDR3nt
NA	TRBJ1-1	NA	TRBV5-1	CASAVGETEAFF	TGCGCCAGTGCTGTGGGGGAAACTGAAGCTTTCTTT
NA	TRBJ1-1	NA	TRBV7-2	CASSLEVHTEAFF	TGTGCCAGCAGCTTAGAGGTGCACACTGAAGCTTTCTTT
NA	TRBJ2-7	NA	TRBV20-1	CSATGGYEQYF	TGCAGTGCTACGGGCGGTTACGAGCAGTACTTC
NA	TRBJ1-2	NA	TRBV5-4	CASSLGAGSSYGYTF	TGTGCCAGCAGCTTGGGGGCAGGCTCTTCCTATGGCTACACCTTC
once	TRBJ1-4	TRBD1	TRBV9	CASSVTGGPNEKLFF	TGTGCCAGCAGCGTGACAGGGGGCCCTAATGAAAAACTGTTTTTT
NA	TRBJ1-1	NA	TRBV5-6	CASSPVGRDTEAFF	TGTGCCAGCAGCCCCGTCGGCAGGGACACTGAAGCTTTCTTT
NA	TRBJ2-3	NA	TRBV30	CAWSDLTDTQYF	TGTGCCTGGAGCGACCTAACAGATACGCAGTATTTT
NA	TRBJ2-7	TRBD1	TRBV27	CASRNRGDTYEQYF	TGTGCCAGCAGAAACAGGGGCGATACCTACGAGCAGTACTTC
NA	TRBJ2-1	TRBD2	TRBV5-6	CASSPSGRADEQFF	TGTGCCAGCAGCCCCAGCGGGAGGGCCGATGAGCAGTTCTTC
NA	TRBJ1-1	NA	TRBV5-4	CASSPGGETEAFF	TGTGCCAGCAGCCCTGGAGGGGAAACTGAAGCTTTCTTT
NA	TRBJ1-1	TRBD1	TRBV7-2	CASSLGQVNTEAFF	TGTGCCAGCAGCCTGGGACAGGTGAACACTGAAGCTTTCTTT
NA	TRBJ2-7	NA	TRBV5-5	CASSLTGNSYEQYF	TGTGCCAGCAGCTTGACAGGGAACTCCTACGAGCAGTACTTC
NA	TRBJ2-2	NA	TRBV4-2	CASSPGGTGELFF	TGTGCCAGCAGCCCCGGGGGCACCGGGGAGCTGTTTTTT
NA	TRBJ2-1	NA	TRBV5-8	CASCLRDPSYNEQFF	TGTGCCAGCTGCCTGAGGGACCCCTCCTACAATGAGCAGTTCTTC
NA	TRBJ2-3	TRBD2	TRBV4-3	CASSPGLAGGTDTQYF	TGCGCCAGCAGCCCAGGACTAGCGGGAGGCACAGATACGCAGTATTTT
NA	TRBJ1-2	TRBD1	TRBV15	CATSIYRGQDYGYTF	TGTGCCACCAGCATATACAGGGGGCAGGACTATGGCTACACCTTC
NA	TRBJ1-2	NA	TRBV7-9	CASSLVGQSNYGYTF	TGTGCCAGCAGCTTAGTGGGGCAGTCTAACTATGGCTACACCTTC
NA	TRBJ1-2	NA	TRBV30	CACGGSGALLYGYTF	TGTGCCTGCGGGGGTTCGGGAGCCCTCCTTTATGGCTACACCTTC
NA	TRBJ1-3	NA	TRBV10-3	CAISAGQSTGNTIYF	TGTGCCATCAGTGCAGGACAGTCGACTGGAAACACCATATATTTT
NA	TRBJ2-1	NA	TRBV19	CASKPQDRINNEQFF	TGTGCCAGTAAGCCCCAGGATCGGATTAACAATGAGCAGTTCTTC
NA	TRBJ1-1	NA	TRBV4-1	CASSQDDWGAEGTEAFF	TGCGCCAGCAGCCAAGATGATTGGGGGGCCGAGGGGACTGAAGCTTTCTTT
NA	TRBJ2-7	NA	TRBV29-1	CSVGERRTYEQYF	TGCAGCGTGGGGGAGAGGCGGACCTACGAGCAGTACTTC
NA	TRBJ1-3	NA	TRBV7-9	CASSSLNTIYF	TGTGCCAGCAGCTCTCTTAACACCATATATTTT
NA	TRBJ2-5	NA	TRBV18	CASSPPRSGQETQYF	TGTGCCAGCTCACCACCGCGCAGCGGGCAAGAGACCCAGTACTTC
NA	TRBJ2-1	TRBD1	TRBV5-1	CASSFGMGQGNEQFF	TGCGCCAGCAGCTTTGGAATGGGACAGGGGAATGAGCAGTTCTTC
NA	TRBJ2-4	NA	TRBV19	CASSIGISSDIQYF	TGTGCCAGTAGTATAGGGATATCCTCGGACATTCAGTACTTC
NA	TRBJ1-2	TRBD1	TRBV7-2	CASSLQGTGDKGYTF	TGTGCCAGCAGCTTGCAGGGGACAGGGGATAAAGGCTACACCTTC
NA	TRBJ2-3	TRBD2	TRBV15	CATSRSRLRLAGGTDTQYF	TGTGCCACCAGCAGATCCCGACTACGACTAGCGGGGGGCACAGATACGCAGTATTTT
few	TRBJ2-7	NA	TRBV7-9	CASSLSYEQYF	TGTGCCAGCAGCCTTAGCTACGAGCAGTACTTC
NA	TRBJ2-7	TRBD1	TRBV28	CASSSGQNYEQYF	TGTGCCAGCAGTTCGGGACAGAACTACGAGCAGTACTTC
NA	TRBJ2-1	NA	TRBV4-1	CASSQGGRYYNEQFF	TGCGCCAGCAGCCAAGGGGGACGGTATTACAATGAGCAGTTCTTC
NA	TRBJ2-2	NA	TRBV5-1	CASSGNGYTGELFF	TGCGCCAGCAGTGGAAACGGGTACACCGGGGAGCTGTTTTTT
NA	TRBJ2-7	TRBD2	TRBV5-1	CASSPDTGLVGEMYF	TGCGCCAGCAGCCCGGATACGGGACTAGTGGGGGAGATGTACTTC
NA	TRBJ1-1	NA	TRBV15	CATSRDRVSMNTEAFF	TGTGCCACCAGCAGAGATCGGGTCAGTATGAACACTGAAGCTTTCTTT
NA	TRBJ2-3	NA	TRBV18	CASSPLGQRTDTQYF	TGTGCCAGCTCACCACTCGGACAGCGCACAGATACGCAGTATTTT
NA	TRBJ2-7	TRBD1	TRBV18	CASSPGTGGSYEQYF	TGTGCCAGCTCACCCGGGACAGGGGGCTCCTACGAGCAGTACTTC
once	TRBJ2-7	TRBD1	TRBV27	CASRRQGPYEQYF	TGTGCCAGCCGCCGACAGGGGCCCTACGAGCAGTACTTC
NA	TRBJ1-2	TRBD1	TRBV29-1	CSALGQGGGYTF	TGCAGCGCCCTGGGACAGGGAGGAGGCTACACCTTC
NA	TRBJ1-1	NA	TRBV7-9	CASSLDRVNTEAFF	TGTGCCAGCAGCTTAGACAGGGTGAACACTGAAGCTTTCTTT
NA	TRBJ2-1	NA	TRBV4-1	CASRQAGGHQLF	TGCGCCAGCAGACAAGCCGGGGGCCACCAGCTCTTC
NA	TRBJ2-7	NA	TRBV5-1	CASTWGVSTYEQYF	TGCGCCAGCACCTGGGGGGTTTCGACCTACGAGCAGTACTTC
NA	TRBJ2-5	TRBD1	TRBV5-1	CASSQVYRGRETQYF	TGCGCCAGCAGCCAAGTATACAGGGGGCGAGAGACCCAGTACTTC
NA	TRBJ2-7	NA	TRBV6-6	CASSDRDFVSYEQYF	TGTGCCAGCAGCGACCGGGACTTCGTCTCCTACGAGCAGTACTTC